Sequencing of this T cell receptor (beta chain) was carried out in a study of neurological immune-mediated disorders. The cDNA was synthesized by 5'RACE incorporating 10-nucleotide random UMIs. Every sequencing run generated in excess of 170 million TCR-beta sequences. These sequences covered 15-18 subjects. TCRdb redid the calling of the 5' RACE reads with MiXCR, one entry per CDR3 protein. The sample lists tens of thousands of distinct CDR3 sequences; under 9.5% were seen once. This clonotype has a count of ten or more. Its specificity is not known. Study-wide points: The most TCR clonal expansion was seen in HTLV-1-associated myelopathy, and the least was seen in multiple sclerosis, which fell below healthy controls. None of the CDR3 amino acid sequences in expanded clones turned up in more than one subject, which points to private repertoires in all groups.

The germline V gene encodes CDR1 MNHEY and CDR2 SVGAGI. The CDR3 length is 15 residues. V shed 2 bases and J shed 5 bases, with 14 bases lying between them. The sequenced material came from PBMCs. The clonotype originates from a woman in her thirties or forties in good health. The genes are TRBV6-5 and TRBJ2-3; D is perhaps TRBD1 (6 bases). The DNA for the CDR3 is TGTGCCAGCAGTTACACAGGGAATAGTGGAGATACGCAGTATTTT. Protein sequence: CASSYTGNSGDTQYF.